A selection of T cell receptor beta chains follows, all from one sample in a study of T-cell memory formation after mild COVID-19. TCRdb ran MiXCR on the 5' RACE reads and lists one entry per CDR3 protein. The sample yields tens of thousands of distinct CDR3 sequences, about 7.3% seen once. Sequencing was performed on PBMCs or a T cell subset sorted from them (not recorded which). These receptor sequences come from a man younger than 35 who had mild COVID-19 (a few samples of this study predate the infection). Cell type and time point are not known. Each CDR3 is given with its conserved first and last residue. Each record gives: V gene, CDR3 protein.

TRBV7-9	CASSAGQGNTEAFF
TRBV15	CATRTRGETQYF
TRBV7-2	CASSHGEGRGSGETQYF
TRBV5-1	CASSLASGGAVTGELFF
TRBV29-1	CSVAGQGAARYTF
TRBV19	CASSIEDRVNGELFF
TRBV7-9	CASCWDNTEAFF
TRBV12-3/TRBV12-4	CASSQVLANEKLFF
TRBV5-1	CASSAGGPNTEAFF
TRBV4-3	CASSQEARGEETQYF
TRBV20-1	CSARVSAIGTQYF
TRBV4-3	CASSPGTANSGTEAFF
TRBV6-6	CASSYSPGTQYF
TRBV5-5	CASSYSLSSGNTIYF
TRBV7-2	CASSPQLARNQPQHF
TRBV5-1	CASSSRGDRTEAFF
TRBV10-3	CAISDTSGGWTGELFF
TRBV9	CASSLNSGSYNEQFF
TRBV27	CASSFIGSYNEQFF
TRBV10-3	CAIITANEKLFF
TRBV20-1	CSAERQGEKLFF
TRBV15	CATSRDRGTTTEAFF
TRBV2	CASSEGTGGKLFF
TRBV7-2	CASSPNEGVGLQAFF
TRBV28	CASSSPDRGGRNEQFF
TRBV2	CASTRMHRDSLNGYTF
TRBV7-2	CASSLAPAVNTGELFF
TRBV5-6	CASSLAVGGGYEQYF
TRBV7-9	CASSSLVTGEQYF
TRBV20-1	CSASLAGRPETQYF
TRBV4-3	CASSQDWTGGQPQHF
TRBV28	CASASGAGGREKLFF
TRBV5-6	CASNARTGAYGYTF
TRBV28	CASSLLTGGVYGYTF
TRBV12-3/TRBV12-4	CASSPQGGGQPQHF
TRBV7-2	CASSLGLAGGNEQFF
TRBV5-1	CASSFGAETQYF
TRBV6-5	CASSNPDLDTEAFF
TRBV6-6	CASNRDSEAFF
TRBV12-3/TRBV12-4	CASQYTDSNQPQHF
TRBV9	CASSEGGGSYNEQFF
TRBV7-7	CASSFRPEQETQYF
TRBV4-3	CASSQGLTNTEAFF
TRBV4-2	CASSQESNSDTQYF
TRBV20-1	CSAPGLAGALGTQYF
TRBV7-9	CASSLSSRPGEKLFF
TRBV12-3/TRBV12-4	CASSRTGFYGYTF
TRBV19	CASSVVLNEQFF
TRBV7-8	CASSLDRRREAFF
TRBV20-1	CSATQGTALSYNEQFF
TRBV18	CASSLSRVEQYF
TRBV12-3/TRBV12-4	CASSPPGSGTGETQYF
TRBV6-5	CASSYRDREYEQYF
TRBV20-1	CSARDPRENTEAFF
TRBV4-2	CASSQDRGLTYEQYF
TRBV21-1	CASSNWTGAHSGANVLTF
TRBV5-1	CASSSGTGGNNSPLHF
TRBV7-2	CASSREGATNSPLHF
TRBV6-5	CASSYSGQLFSGANVLTF
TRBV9	CASSGTSRVDTQYF